This TCR beta chain originates from a study of blood T cell repertoires in COVID-19. Study details: Collection of acute and convalescent COVID-19 samples took place in the United States, Italy and Spain. From T cells, B-cell-depleted T cells, or PBMCs came the material, which was cDNA or gDNA.

Clones were sequenced by immunoSEQ multiplex PCR, and TCRdb holds only the in-frame ones, with some missing. This table holds a few hundred thousand clones, about 81% found once. The CDR3 runs to 13 residues. Germline V gene data show CDR1 as MDHEN and CDR2 as SYDVKM. With V trimmed by 6 bases and J by 3 bases, 2 bases remained unmatched. The age range of participants was about 18 to 89 years, with residence in 20 to 25 US areas. Cohorts were assigned according to the clinical history that participants reported. This clone appeared once. The clonotype comes from a man aged 25-45 years with acute COVID-19. The chain couples TRBV28 to TRBJ2-5; 9 bases agree with TRBD2. Sequenced sample: PBMCs or T cells enriched from blood (not recorded which). The CDR3 here is CASSIAGEETQYF. For the CDR3, the DNA is TGTGCCAGCAGCATAGCGGGGGAAGAGACCCAGTACTTC.